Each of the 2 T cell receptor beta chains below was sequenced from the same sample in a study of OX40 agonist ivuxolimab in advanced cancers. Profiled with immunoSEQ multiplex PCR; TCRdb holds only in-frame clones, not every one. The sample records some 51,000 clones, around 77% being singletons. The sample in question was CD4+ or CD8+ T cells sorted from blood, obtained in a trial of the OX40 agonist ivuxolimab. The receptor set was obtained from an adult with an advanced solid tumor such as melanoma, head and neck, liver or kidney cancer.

As DNA, the CDR3 is TGTGCCAGCAGTGGAAGATTCGGTCAGGGCACTGAAGCTTTCTTT. This encodes CASSGRFGQGTEAFF. This chain uses TRBV6-1 with TRBJ1-1; TRBD1 might be the D (5 bases). Germline loops: CDR1 MNHNS, CDR2 SASEGT. This CDR3 region has 15 residues. Trimming removed 4 bases at V and 4 bases at J, with 16 bases between.

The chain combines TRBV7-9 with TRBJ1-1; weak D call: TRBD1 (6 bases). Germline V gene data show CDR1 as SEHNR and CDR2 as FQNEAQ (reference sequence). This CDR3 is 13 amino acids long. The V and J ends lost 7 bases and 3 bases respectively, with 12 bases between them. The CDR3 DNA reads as TGTGCCAGCACTCGGGGGCGAGACACTGAAGCTTTCTTT. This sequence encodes CASTRGRDTEAFF.